This TCR beta chain was captured by sequencing in a study of neurological immune-mediated disorders (dated by TCRdb to between 2018 and 2021). For the study in its entirety: Among the approximately 34 multiple sclerosis patients, around 31 had relapsing-remitting MS and 3 had secondary progressive MS. Peripheral blood TCR-beta repertoires from HTLV-I-associated myelopathy (HAM/TSP) patients, multiple sclerosis patients and healthy controls were compared by UMI-based sequencing. Alongside PBMC samples, the set of some 97 TCR-beta libraries contained longitudinal samples, technical triplicates, and paired CD4+ and CD8+ T-cell subsets that had been sorted. The cohort comprised roughly 70 subjects: roughly 14 HAM/TSP patients, 34 multiple sclerosis patients and 20 healthy controls. Study-wide findings and limitations: The MS cluster showed no association with clinical or MRI features, and the authors stated that larger cohorts are needed. No identical CDR3 amino acid sequences were found to be shared among expanded clones across subjects, suggesting that TCR-beta repertoires were private in all groups. TCR clonal expansion was greatest in HAM/TSP patients and smallest in MS patients, who ranked below even healthy controls. In phylogenetic analysis, the repertoires of 18 of 34 MS patients grouped into a cluster of related CDR3 sequences, which suggests a possible signature at the repertoire level.

Concerning this clonotype: Its antigen is still unknown. Base quality data are lacking; no much larger clone is found one base away.

For unsorted PBMC libraries, 2 million PBMCs were used after storage in RNAlater at -80 degrees C until RNA extraction. Multiple sclerosis patients were enrolled in a US clinical protocol under which disease progression was evaluated by magnetic resonance imaging. Peripheral blood underwent Ficoll-Hypaque density gradient centrifugation to isolate PBMCs, which were then cryopreserved in liquid nitrogen. To synthesize cDNA, template-switch 5'RACE was performed with a primer carrying a 10-nucleotide random unique molecular identifier so that each TCR transcript was tagged. Every sequencing run yielded over 190 million TCR-beta sequences covering 15-18 subjects. The RNeasy kit was used to extract total RNA. TCR-beta VDJ regions were amplified with primers for the TCR constant region and the 5'RACE anchor, using the KAPA Real-time Library Amplification kit. Sample indexes and Illumina adaptors were added in a first PCR, after which library yield was increased in a second PCR. The roughly 650 bp TCR product was size-selected on a 2% E-gel SizeSelection system after Ampure bead purification. Before pooling, library quality was checked on a Bioanalyzer, concentration was measured with Qubit, and libraries were quantified with the Kapa Library Quantification kit. Paired-end 2 x 150 bp sequencing of the libraries was performed on an Illumina HiSeq 2500. To increase sequence diversity, roughly 24-31% phiX was spiked into each library pool. The authors processed their data as follows. Quality-filtered reads were processed with the UMI-based MiGEC pipeline, which removed over 80% of raw TCR sequences during error correction. IMGT germline references were used for alignment of VDJ genes, and clonotypes were defined by a unique CDR3 amino acid sequence together with V-J genes. Clonal expansion, Shannon diversity and CDR3 relatedness (CalcPairwiseDistances, ClusterSamples) were evaluated with VDJtools, and phylogenetic trees were built with CLCbio workbench. Clones with at least 8 unique UMIs were defined as expanded, with this threshold being based on coefficient-of-variation modelling across technical triplicates. TCRdb reworked the public reads: Q25 trimming with fastp, MiXCR clone assembly, productive beta chains retained. Identical CDR3 proteins give one entry, which carries the most common genes and DNA. These V and J calls derive from TCRdb rather than the authors' analysis. This sample comprises 65,000 to 75,000 distinct CDR3 sequences, roughly 5% of them detected only once. The ten most abundant clones make up around 5.3% of the sample.

Reading the germline V gene (reference sequence) gives CDR1 DFQATT and CDR2 SNEGSKA. V and J are truncated by 1 base and 8 bases respectively, leaving an intervening sequence of 11 bases. The CDR3 covers 12 residues, taking in both the cysteine and the phenylalanine. Only CDR3 DNA is held: 36 bases, read in frame from base 1. The TCR sequence derives from a human donor with multiple sclerosis. The donor label of this sample is uncertain. Sequencing was carried out using PBMCs. Recombination connected TRBV20-1 to TRBJ1-2, with the D gene too uncertain to name. The DNA sequence follows: TGCAGTGCTAGAGGTCCCACGCGCGGCTACACCTTC. Its translation is CSARGPTRGYTF.